The T cell receptor (beta chain) described here comes from a study of cytomegalovirus exposure and HLA in healthy donors. CDR1 is SSHAT, CDR2 FNYEAQ, per germline (reference sequence). This CDR3 has 14 residues. A remark on this clone: Its antigen is currently unknown. The junction does not match germline at one end; this may be a read error.

Study-wide findings and caveats: Rare sequences made up most TCRs, while some public TCRs were found in many donors. For most TCR beta V segments, an earlier analysis put the productive rate at about 87% or about 30% of the time.

The study ran its PCR with 60 Vbeta and 13 Jbeta primers. In the study's own analysis: Unique TCR beta chains totaled some 78 million in a later count, with roughly 10 million of them shared. The repertoire was sequenced with immunoSEQ multiplex PCR; TCRdb's copy has only in-frame clones and lacks some. V and J calls and clone size are copied from that table; D and trimming were computed from the DNA. The sample contains over 120,000 clones, about 76% of which appear only once. This sequence joins TRBV7-7 and TRBJ2-7; 13 bases agree with TRBD2. Input material: PBMCs. This TCR derives from a male donor in good health and CMV-seronegative. The CDR3 loop reads CASSFGTSGDEQYF. The DNA for the CDR3 is TGTGCTAGCAGCTTTGGGACTAGCGGGGACGAGCAGTACTTC.